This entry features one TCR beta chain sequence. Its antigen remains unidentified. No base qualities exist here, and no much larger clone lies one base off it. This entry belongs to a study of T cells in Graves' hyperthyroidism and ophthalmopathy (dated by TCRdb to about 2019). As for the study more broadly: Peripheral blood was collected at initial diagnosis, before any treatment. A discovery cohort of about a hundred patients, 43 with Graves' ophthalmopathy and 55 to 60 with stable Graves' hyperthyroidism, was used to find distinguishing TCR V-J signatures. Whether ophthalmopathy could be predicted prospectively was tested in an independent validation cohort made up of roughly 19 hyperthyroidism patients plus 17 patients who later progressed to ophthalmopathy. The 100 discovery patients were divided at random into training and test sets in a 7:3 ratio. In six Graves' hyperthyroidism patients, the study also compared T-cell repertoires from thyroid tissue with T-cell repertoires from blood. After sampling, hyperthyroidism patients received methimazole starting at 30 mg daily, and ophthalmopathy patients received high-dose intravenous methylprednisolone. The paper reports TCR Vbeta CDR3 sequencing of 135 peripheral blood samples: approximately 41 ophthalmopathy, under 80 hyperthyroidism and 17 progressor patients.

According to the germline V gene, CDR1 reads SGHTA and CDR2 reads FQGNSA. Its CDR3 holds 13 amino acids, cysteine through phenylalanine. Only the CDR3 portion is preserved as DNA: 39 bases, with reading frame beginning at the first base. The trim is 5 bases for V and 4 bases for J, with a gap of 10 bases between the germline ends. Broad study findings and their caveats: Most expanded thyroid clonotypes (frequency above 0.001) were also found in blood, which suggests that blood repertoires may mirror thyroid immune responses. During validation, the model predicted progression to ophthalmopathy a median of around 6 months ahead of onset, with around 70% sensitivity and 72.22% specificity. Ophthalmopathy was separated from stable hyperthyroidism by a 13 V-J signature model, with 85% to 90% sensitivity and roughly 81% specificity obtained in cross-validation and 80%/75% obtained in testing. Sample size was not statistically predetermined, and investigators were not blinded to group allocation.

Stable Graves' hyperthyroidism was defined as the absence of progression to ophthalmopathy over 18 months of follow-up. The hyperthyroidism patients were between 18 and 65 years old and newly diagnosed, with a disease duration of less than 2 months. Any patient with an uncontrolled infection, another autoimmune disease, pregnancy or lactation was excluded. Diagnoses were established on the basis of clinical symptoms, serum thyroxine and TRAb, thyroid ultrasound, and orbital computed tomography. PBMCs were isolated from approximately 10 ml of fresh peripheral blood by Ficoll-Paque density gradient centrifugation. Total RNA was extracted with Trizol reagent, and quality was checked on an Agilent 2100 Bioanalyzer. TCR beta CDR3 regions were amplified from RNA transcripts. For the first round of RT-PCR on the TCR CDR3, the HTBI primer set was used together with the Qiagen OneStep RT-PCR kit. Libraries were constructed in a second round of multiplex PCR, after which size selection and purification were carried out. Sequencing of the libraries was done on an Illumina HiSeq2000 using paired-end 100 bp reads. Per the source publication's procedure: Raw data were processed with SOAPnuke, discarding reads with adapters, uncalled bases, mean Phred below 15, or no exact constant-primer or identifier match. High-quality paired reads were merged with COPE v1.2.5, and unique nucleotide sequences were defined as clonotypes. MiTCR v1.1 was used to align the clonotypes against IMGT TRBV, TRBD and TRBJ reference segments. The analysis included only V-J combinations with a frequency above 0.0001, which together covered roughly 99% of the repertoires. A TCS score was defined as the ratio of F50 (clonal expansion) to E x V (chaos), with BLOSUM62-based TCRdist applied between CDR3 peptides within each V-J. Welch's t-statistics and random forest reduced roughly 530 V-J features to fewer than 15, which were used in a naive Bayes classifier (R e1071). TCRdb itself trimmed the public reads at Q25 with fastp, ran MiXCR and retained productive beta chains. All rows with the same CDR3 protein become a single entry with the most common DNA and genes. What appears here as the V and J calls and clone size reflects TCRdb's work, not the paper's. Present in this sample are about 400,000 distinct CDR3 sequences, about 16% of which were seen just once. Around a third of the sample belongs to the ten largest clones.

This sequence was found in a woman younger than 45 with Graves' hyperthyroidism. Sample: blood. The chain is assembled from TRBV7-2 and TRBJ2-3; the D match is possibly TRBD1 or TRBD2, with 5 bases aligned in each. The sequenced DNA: TGTGCCAGCAGCGGGGGTTCCGCAGATACGCAGTATTTT. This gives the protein CASSGGSADTQYF.